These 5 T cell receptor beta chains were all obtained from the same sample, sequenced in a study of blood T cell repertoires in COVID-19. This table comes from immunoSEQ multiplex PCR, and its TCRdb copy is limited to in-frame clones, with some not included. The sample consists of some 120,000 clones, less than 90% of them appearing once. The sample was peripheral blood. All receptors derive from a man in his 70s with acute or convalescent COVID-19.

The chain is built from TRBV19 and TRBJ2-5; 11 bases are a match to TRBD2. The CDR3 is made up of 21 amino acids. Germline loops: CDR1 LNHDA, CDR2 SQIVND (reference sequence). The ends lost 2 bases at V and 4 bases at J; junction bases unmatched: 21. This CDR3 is CASSITLLAGGRKGSGETQYF. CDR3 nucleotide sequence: TGTGCCAGTAGTATAACCCTTCTAGCGGGGGGCCGTAAAGGTTCAGGAGAGACCCAGTACTTC.

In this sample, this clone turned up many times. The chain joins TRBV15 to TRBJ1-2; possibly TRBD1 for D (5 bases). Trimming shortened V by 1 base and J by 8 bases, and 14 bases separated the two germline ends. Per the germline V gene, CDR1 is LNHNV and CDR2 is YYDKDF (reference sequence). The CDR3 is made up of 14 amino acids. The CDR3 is CATSRAQGSSGYTF. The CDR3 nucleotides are TGTGCCACCAGCAGAGCCCAGGGATCCTCCGGCTACACCTTC.

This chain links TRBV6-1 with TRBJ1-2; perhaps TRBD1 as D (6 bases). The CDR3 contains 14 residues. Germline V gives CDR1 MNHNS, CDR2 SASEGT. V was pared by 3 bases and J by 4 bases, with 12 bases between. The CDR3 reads CASSEGTGTYGYTF. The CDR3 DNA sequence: TGTGCCAGCAGTGAGGGTACAGGGACCTATGGCTACACCTTC.

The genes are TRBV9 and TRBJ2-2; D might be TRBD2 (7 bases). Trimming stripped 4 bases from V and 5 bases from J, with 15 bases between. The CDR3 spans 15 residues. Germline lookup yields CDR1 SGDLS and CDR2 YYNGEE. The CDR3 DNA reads TGTGCCAGCAGCACCCGGGGGGCTACTACCGGGGAGCTGTTTTTT. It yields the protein CASSTRGATTGELFF.

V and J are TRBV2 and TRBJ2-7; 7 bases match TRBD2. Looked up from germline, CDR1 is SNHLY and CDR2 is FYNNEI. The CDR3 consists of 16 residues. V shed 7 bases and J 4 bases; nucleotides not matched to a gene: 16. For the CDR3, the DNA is TGTGCCAGCACCGAAGGGCTAGCGGAGAACGTTTACGAGCAGTACTTC. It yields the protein CASTEGLAENVYEQYF. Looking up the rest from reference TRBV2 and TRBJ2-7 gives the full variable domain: EPEVTQTPSHQVTQMGQEVILRCVPISNHLYFYWYRQILGQKVEFLVSFYNNEISEKSEIFDDQFSVERPDGSNFTLKIRSTKLEDSAMYFCASTEGLAENVYEQYFGPGTRLTVT.